This entry lists 11 T cell receptor beta chains sequenced from one sample in a study of blood T cell repertoires in COVID-19. TCRdb keeps only in-frame clones here, not all; method: immunoSEQ multiplex PCR. The repertoire holds 300,000 or so clones, with around nine tenths as singletons. The specimen was PBMCs or T cells enriched from blood (not recorded which). Receptor source: a woman younger than 45 who had recovered from COVID-19.

The V gene is TRBV18, the J gene TRBJ1-2; D unclear. The CDR3 has 14 amino acids. Trimming left V 2 bases short and J 1 base short, with 8 bases between. Germline values: CDR1 KGHSH, CDR2 LQKENI. The chain's CDR3 is CASSPAGSNYGYTF. CDR3 nucleotide sequence: TGTGCCAGCTCACCAGCTGGCAGTAACTATGGCTACACCTTC.

This clone appeared once. V usage is TRBV6-2 or TRBV6-3 and J usage is TRBJ1-1; D is perhaps TRBD1 (5 bases). The V end lost 0 bases, the J end lost 7 bases, and 9 bases lay between the germline ends. Per germline, CDR1 MNHEY and CDR2 SVGEGT. The CDR3 runs 13 residues. CDR3 nucleotide sequence: TGTGCCAGCAGTTACTCGTACAGGCATGAAGCTTTCTTT. Protein: CASSYSYRHEAFF.

This clone has just a few counts. This chain uses TRBV18 with TRBJ1-2; TRBD1 is a possible D gene (6 bases). V gave up 3 bases and J gave up 8 bases, with 25 bases separating them. The germline V gene encodes CDR1 KGHSH and CDR2 LQKENI. CDR3 length: 17 residues. The CDR3 bases are TGTGCCAGCTCACCGTCGCGGGGGCCCCTCGGCATAGAGGGCTACACCTTC. Amino acids: CASSPSRGPLGIEGYTF.

J is TRBJ2-5 and V is TRBV9; 7 bases line up with TRBD2. V was pared by 4 bases and J by 2 bases, with 5 bases of the junction left unmatched. CDR1 and CDR2 from the germline V gene are SGDLS and YYNGEE. The CDR3 totals 14 residues. In nucleotides, the CDR3 is TGTGCCAGCAGCCCTCGGACTAGACAAGAGACCCAGTACTTC. Protein: CASSPRTRQETQYF.

The chain joins TRBV21-1 to TRBJ1-3. TRBV21-1 is a recognized pseudogene. This CDR3 spans 13 amino acids. CDR3 sequence reads: CASSFGVGHTIYF. CDR3 in DNA: TGTGCCAGCAGTTTCGGGGTCGGACACACCATATATTTT.

V and J are TRBV2 and TRBJ1-1, with D possibly matching TRBD1 (6 bases). The CDR3 has 15 amino acids. V was pared by 6 bases and J by 4 bases, with 18 bases between. The V gene's germline CDR1 is SNHLY and CDR2 FYNNEI. CDR3 sequence reads: CASSQTPGAGTEAFF. CDR3 in DNA: TGTGCCAGCAGCCAAACCCCAGGGGCGGGCACTGAAGCTTTCTTT.

This chain joins TRBV5-1 and TRBJ2-1, with 7 bases lining up with TRBD1. CDR1 and CDR2 from the germline V gene are SGHRS and YFSETQ. The CDR3 covers 15 residues. Trimming took 0 bases from V and 2 from J; bases not matched to a gene: 2. Written as DNA, the CDR3 is TGCGCCAGCAGCTTGGAGACAGGGACCTACAATGAGCAGTTCTTC. Translated, it gives CASSLETGTYNEQFF.

This clone was observed once. CDR3 in DNA: TGTGCCAGCAGCTTGGCCCCCGCCTCTGGACAGTCAACGGTTGGCTACACCTTC. Amino acids: CASSLAPASGQSTVGYTF. The rearrangement uses TRBV5-6 and TRBJ1-2, with a possible D match to TRBD1 (6 bases). Per germline, CDR1 SGHDT and CDR2 YYEEEE. The CDR3 covers 18 residues. The V end lost 0 bases, the J end lost 7 bases, and 25 bases lay between the germline ends.

V gene TRBV30 combines with J gene TRBJ2-5; TRBD2 agrees at 7 bases. V lost 6 bases, J lost 2 bases, and 6 bases stayed unmatched. This CDR3 is 13 amino acids long. CDR1 and CDR2 (germline): GTSNPN, SVGIG (reference sequence). The CDR3 is CACTTSSQETQYF. CDR3 nucleotide sequence: TGTGCCTGTACGACTAGCAGTCAAGAGACCCAGTACTTC.

The chain combines TRBV24-1 with TRBJ1-2; weak D call: TRBD1 (5 bases). This CDR3 has 13 amino acids. CDR1 is KGHDR, CDR2 SFDVKD, per germline. Trimming cost V 5 bases and J 4 bases, with 10 bases left between them. DNA of the CDR3: TGTGCCACCAGTGCCGACAGCTTCTATGGCTACACCTTC. This sequence encodes CATSADSFYGYTF.

The V call is TRBV3-1 (or the pseudogene TRBV3-2), the J call TRBJ1-1; no clear D gene. CDR1 is LGHDT and CDR2 is YNNKEL in the germline V gene (reference sequence). The CDR3 is 17 amino acids. V was cut by 0 bases and J by 0 bases, with 14 bases left in between. Here the CDR3 DNA reads TGTGCCAGCAGCCAAGATTGGGGATCGGGAGTGAACACTGAAGCTTTCTTT. Translated: CASSQDWGSGVNTEAFF.